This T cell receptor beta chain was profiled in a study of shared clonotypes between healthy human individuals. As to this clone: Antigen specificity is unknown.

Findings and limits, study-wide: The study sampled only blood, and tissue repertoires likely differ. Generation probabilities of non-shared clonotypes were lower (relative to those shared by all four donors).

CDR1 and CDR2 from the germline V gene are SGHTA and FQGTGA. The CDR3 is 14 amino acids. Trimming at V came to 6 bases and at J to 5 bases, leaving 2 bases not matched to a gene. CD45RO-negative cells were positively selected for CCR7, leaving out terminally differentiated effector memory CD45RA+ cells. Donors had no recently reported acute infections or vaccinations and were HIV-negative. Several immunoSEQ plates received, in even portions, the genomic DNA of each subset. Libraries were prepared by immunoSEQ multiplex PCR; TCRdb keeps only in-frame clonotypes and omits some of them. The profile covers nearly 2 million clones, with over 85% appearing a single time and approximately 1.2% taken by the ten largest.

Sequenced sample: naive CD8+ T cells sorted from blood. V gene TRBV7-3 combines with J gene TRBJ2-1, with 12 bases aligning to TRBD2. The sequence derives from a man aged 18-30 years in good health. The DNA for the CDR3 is TGTGCCAGCAGTCGACTAGCGGGGGACAATGAGCAGTTCTTC. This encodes CASSRLAGDNEQFF.